Following are 21 T cell receptor beta chains from one sample sequenced in a study of cytomegalovirus exposure and HLA in healthy donors. The PCR used 60 Vbeta and 13 Jbeta primers. Measured with immunoSEQ multiplex PCR; TCRdb has only the in-frame clones, and not every one. This table holds roughly 190,000 clones, roughly 75% found once. The source material was PBMCs. The receptors stem from a young man in good health and CMV-seropositive.

The genes are TRBV19 and TRBJ1-1; 9 bases are shared with TRBD1. Trimming took 6 bases from V and 11 from J; bases not matched to a gene: 4. The germline V gene has CDR1 LNHDA and CDR2 SQIVND (reference sequence). CDR3 length: 11 amino acids. CDR3 sequence reads: CASSGQGLAFF. The CDR3 DNA is TGTGCCAGTAGCGGACAGGGGCTGGCTTTCTTT.

The V call is TRBV6-6, the J call TRBJ1-2, with D unresolved. Germline lookup yields CDR1 MNHNY and CDR2 SVGAGI (reference sequence). CDR3 length: 12 residues. V lost 6 bases, J lost 7 bases, and 12 bases lay in between. CDR3 sequence reads: CASSTNRGGYTF. CDR3 bases: TGTGCCAGCAGCACAAACCGAGGTGGCTACACCTTC.

Here the CDR3 reads CASSSLPGETQYF. The CDR3 DNA reads TGTGCCAGCAGCTCCCTCCCCGGGGAGACCCAGTACTTC. This chain connects TRBV27 to TRBJ2-5; D uncertain. Trimming left V 6 bases short and J 5 bases short, with 13 bases between. The CDR3 loop spans 13 amino acids. The germline V gene has CDR1 MNHEY and CDR2 SMNVEV (reference sequence).

A single count supports this clone. DNA for the CDR3: TGTGCCAGCAGCTCCCTTGGCGGGGGGGCTTACAATGAGCAGTTCTTC. Residues: CASSSLGGGAYNEQFF. The rearrangement uses TRBV7-2 and TRBJ2-1, with 9 bases matching TRBD2. CDR1 and CDR2 (germline): SGHTA, FQGNSA. The CDR3 sequence is 16 residues long. Unmatched junction bases numbered 8, after V lost 4 bases and J lost 4 bases. Complete variable domain (other parts from reference TRBV7-2 and TRBJ2-1): GAGVSQSPSNKVTEKGKDVELRCDPISGHTALYWYRQSLGQGLEFLIYFQGNSAPDKSGLPSDRFSAERTGGSVSTLTIQRTQQEDSAVYLCASSSLGGGAYNEQFFGPGTRLTVL.

The chain has TRBV27 and TRBJ2-1; unclear D gene. V dropped 4 bases and J dropped 9 bases, with 10 bases sitting between them. The CDR3 is made up of 12 amino acids. CDR1 is MNHEY and CDR2 is SMNVEV in the germline V gene (reference sequence). Here the CDR3 reads CASSSDFGEQFF. The CDR3 DNA follows: TGTGCCAGCAGTTCCGATTTCGGTGAGCAGTTCTTC.

The rearrangement links TRBV7-8 to TRBJ2-3; 7 nucleotides match TRBD1. The CDR3 totals 15 residues. From germline, CDR1 is SGHVS and CDR2 FQNEAQ. After removal of 6 bases from V and 5 bases from J, the junction contained 11 bases not matched to a gene. The chain's CDR3 is CASRKQGSRGDTQYF. CDR3 sequence (DNA): TGTGCCAGCAGGAAACAGGGGAGTAGGGGAGATACGCAGTATTTT.

This rearrangement joins TRBV28 to TRBJ2-7; a weak D match, TRBD2 (6 bases). Trimming removed 3 bases at V and 7 bases at J, with 16 bases between. CDR1 is MDHEN, CDR2 SYDVKM, per germline. The CDR3 length is 14 residues. CDR3 sequence (DNA): TGTGCCAGCAGTTTGGGACTCCCTGGGGGAGAGCAGTACTTC. Translating it yields CASSLGLPGGEQYF.

The chain joins TRBV6-4 to TRBJ2-1, with 10 positions matching TRBD2. The CDR3 loop spans 16 amino acids. Per the germline V gene, CDR1 is MRHNA and CDR2 is SNTAGT. V trimming: 2 bases; J trimming: 9 bases; junction bases outside the gene matches: 10. CDR3 in DNA: TGTGCCAGCAGTGACAGCGGGAGGGCCCCGGTTGGTGAGCAGTTCTTC. It encodes CASSDSGRAPVGEQFF.

The chain joins TRBV28 to TRBJ2-5, with a weak D call TRBD2 (5 bases). Germline V lookup: CDR1 MDHEN, CDR2 SYDVKM. There are 12 residues in the CDR3. The germline V and J ends were trimmed by 6 bases and 11 bases, with 16 bases remaining between them. This chain's CDR3 is CASSTYAGEQYF. The CDR3 DNA reads TGTGCCAGCAGCACCTATGCTGGGGAGCAGTACTTC.

The V gene is TRBV6-1, the J gene TRBJ2-7; 9 bases are a match to TRBD1. Germline V gives CDR1 MNHNS, CDR2 SASEGT. The CDR3 runs to 14 residues. The V and J ends lost 7 bases and 7 bases, in that order; junction bases with no gene match: 11. The CDR3 nucleotides are TGTGCCAGCACCGGGGCGGGACAGGGCTTTGAGCAGTACTTC. Its protein is CASTGAGQGFEQYF.

The chain joins TRBV6-4 to TRBJ1-1; D is perhaps TRBD1 (5 bases). CDR3 length equals 13 residues. Trimming took 2 bases from V and 7 from J, leaving 11 bases between them. Germline CDR1 reads MRHNA; CDR2 reads SNTAGT. CDR3 sequence reads: CASSDGAWGEAFF. In nucleotides, the CDR3 is TGTGCCAGCAGTGACGGGGCGTGGGGTGAAGCTTTCTTT.

The chain carries TRBV13 and TRBJ1-2, with a tentative D call TRBD1 (5 bases). Between the trimmed V and J ends, which lost 4 bases and 4 bases, there was a span of 13 bases. Germline V gives CDR1 PRHDT, CDR2 FYEKMQ (reference sequence). This CDR3 region has 14 residues. The CDR3 DNA reads as TGTGCCAGCAGCTCGAGGCAGGGAGGCTATGGCTACACCTTC. It specifies CASSSRQGGYGYTF.

The V gene is TRBV18, the J gene TRBJ1-1; 7 bases line up with TRBD1. The CDR3 runs to 13 residues. Germline CDR1 KGHSH, CDR2 LQKENI. The trim removed 2 bases at V and 4 bases at J, leaving 1 base unmatched. The CDR3 spells CASSPDRVTEAFF. CDR3 bases: TGTGCCAGCTCACCAGACAGGGTCACTGAAGCTTTCTTT.

The genes are TRBV7-8 and TRBJ2-1; D may be TRBD2 (6 bases). Deletions cut 5 bases from V and 3 bases from J, with 20 bases between. Germline CDR1 reads SGHVS; CDR2 reads FQNEAQ. The CDR3 contains 17 residues. CDR3 sequence reads: CASSRRGSETDYNEQFF. CDR3 coding DNA: TGTGCCAGCAGCCGACGGGGGTCGGAGACAGACTACAATGAGCAGTTCTTC.

The rearrangement joins TRBV9 to TRBJ2-3, with 12 nucleotides matching TRBD2. From germline, CDR1 is SGDLS and CDR2 YYNGEE. The CDR3 is made up of 18 amino acids. V lost 0 bases, J lost 5 bases, and 10 bases stayed unmatched. The CDR3 coding sequence is TGTGCCAGCAGCGTAGACCCTAGCGGGAGGGCCGAGAAAGATACGCAGTATTTT. This translates into CASSVDPSGRAEKDTQYF.

This chain connects TRBV6-6 to TRBJ1-1, with TRBD1 as a possible D gene (5 bases). Germline V gene data show CDR1 as MNHNY and CDR2 as SVGAGI (reference sequence). This CDR3 region has 13 residues. Between the trimmed V and J ends, which lost 8 bases and 7 bases, there was a span of 17 bases. CDR3 nucleotides: TGTGCCAGCCCCTCAGGTAGGCAGGGTGAAGCTTTCTTT. Encoded protein: CASPSGRQGEAFF.

This sequence joins TRBV15 and TRBJ1-3; possibly TRBD1 for D (6 bases). The CDR3 totals 13 residues. Germline CDR1 reads LNHNV; CDR2 reads YYDKDF (reference sequence). The germline V and J ends were trimmed by 7 bases and 1 base, with 8 bases remaining between them. This chain's CDR3 is CATKQGSGNTIYF. The CDR3 nucleotides are TGTGCCACCAAACAGGGATCTGGAAACACCATATATTTT.

The V and J genes are TRBV5-4 and TRBJ2-7, with TRBD1 matching over 7 bases. The CDR3 runs to 13 residues. Unmatched junction bases numbered 3, after V lost 4 bases and J lost 2 bases. The germline V gene encodes CDR1 SGHNT and CDR2 YYREEE (reference sequence). The CDR3 sequence is CASSRQGPYEQYF. CDR3 sequence (DNA): TGTGCCAGCAGCCGACAGGGACCCTACGAGCAGTACTTC.

This clone was picked up a small number of times. V usage is TRBV27 and J usage is TRBJ1-2, with a tentative D call TRBD1 (6 bases). In germline, CDR1 is MNHEY, CDR2 SMNVEV (reference sequence). CDR3 length equals 15 residues. V lost 4 bases, J lost 6 bases, and 18 bases lay in between. The CDR3 is CASSSSDRFPNGYTF. CDR3 in DNA: TGTGCCAGCAGTTCCTCAGACAGGTTTCCTAATGGCTACACCTTC.

The chain has TRBV15 and TRBJ2-5, with TRBD2 as a possible D gene (5 bases). The J call may be incorrect, as the DNA end agrees better with TRBJ2-7. Germline V CDR1 and CDR2: LNHNV, YYDKDF (reference sequence). The CDR3 runs to 16 residues. CDR3 in amino acids: CATSRGAGGWAYEQYF. In DNA, the CDR3 is TGTGCCACCAGCAGAGGTGCTGGCGGGTGGGCCTACGAGCAGTACTTC.

The chain couples TRBV5-1 to TRBJ2-5; 10 positions match TRBD2. Near its end, the DNA agrees better with TRBJ2-7, so the J call may be wrong. Germline V lookup: CDR1 SGHRS, CDR2 YFSETQ. This CDR3 is built from 14 residues. CDR3 residues: CASSEREGSYEQYF. CDR3 nucleotides: TGCGCCAGCAGCGAGCGGGAGGGCTCCTACGAGCAGTACTTC.